These T cell receptor beta chains were read from a single sample in a study of T cell changes during pregnancy in multiple sclerosis. Generated by immunoSEQ multiplex PCR, the TCRdb table keeps only in-frame clones and is missing some. The sample lists about 80,000 clones; around 92% were seen once. The material was peripheral blood, obtained before pregnancy. These receptor sequences come from a female donor with multiple sclerosis, enrolled in a pregnancy study. Both conserved end residues are part of each CDR3. A D gene is named only where the DNA matches it firmly. A clone size is listed for some rows: how often the clone was seen (once, few, many), or a class if it is expanded.

once	TRBV6-1	TRBJ1-1	-	TGTGCCAGCTTCCCCTGGGCGAACACTGAAGCTTTCTTT	CASFPWANTEAFF
once	TRBV6-5	TRBJ1-3	-	TGTGCCAGCAGTTATAGTGGCTCTGGAAACACCATATATTTT	CASSYSGSGNTIYF
-	TRBV6-5	TRBJ2-3	TRBD1	TGTGCCAGCAGTTACGGACAGGGGGTGACAGATACGCAGTATTTT	CASSYGQGVTDTQYF
-	TRBV4-2	TRBJ1-6	TRBD1	TGTGCCAGCAGCCAAGATGTGACGACAGGGATTGGAGCTTCACCCCTCCACTTT	CASSQDVTTGIGASPLHF
-	TRBV7-6	TRBJ2-1	TRBD2	TGTGCCAGCAGCTCAACCGGGACTAGCGGGAGCAATGAGCAGTTCTTC	CASSSTGTSGSNEQFF
-	TRBV19	TRBJ2-7	TRBD1	TGTGCCAGTAGTATACGCACAGGGGGCAGGGACGAGCAGTACTTC	CASSIRTGGRDEQYF
-	TRBV18	TRBJ2-3	-	TGTGCCAGCTCACCCATTTCCAGAACCAGTGGAGATACGCAGTATTTT	CASSPISRTSGDTQYF
-	TRBV2	TRBJ1-5	-	TGTGCCAGCAGTGAAGACAGGGTCGGGAATCAGCCCCAGCATTTT	CASSEDRVGNQPQHF
-	TRBV5-1	TRBJ2-7	-	TGCGCCAGCAGCCGGACGAACTTTCGGGAAACACTCTCGTACGAGCAGTACTTC	CASSRTNFRETLSYEQYF
-	TRBV4-1	TRBJ1-6	TRBD1	TGCGCCAGCAGCCCAATAGGGACAGGAGGCTCACCCCTCCACTTT	CASSPIGTGGSPLHF
-	TRBV6-1	TRBJ1-2	-	TGTGCCAGCAGTGATATCTGGGGGGTAGGCTACACCTTC	CASSDIWGVGYTF
-	TRBV6-4	TRBJ1-1	-	TGTGCCAGCAGTGCCCAGGGTGGCACTGAAGCTTTCTTT	CASSAQGGTEAFF
-	TRBV7-3	TRBJ2-1	-	TGTGCCAGCAGCTCCCGAGACAATGAGCAGTTCTTC	CASSSRDNEQFF
-	TRBV5-1	TRBJ2-2	TRBD1	TGCGCCAGCAGCTGGACAGGTTCTGGCACCGGGGAGCTGTTTTTT	CASSWTGSGTGELFF
-	TRBV28	TRBJ2-2	-	TGTGCCAGCAGTCCTCTCCGGGCGAACACCGGGGAGCTGTTTTTT	CASSPLRANTGELFF
-	TRBV11-2	TRBJ2-7	-	TGTGCCAGCAGCTTAGATGGTGGGGGGGGGCTAGGAGAGCAGTACTTC	CASSLDGGGGLGEQYF
-	TRBV11-2	TRBJ2-7	TRBD1	TGTGCCAGCAGCCTCATCGGGACAGGGTCGGACGAGCAGTACTTC	CASSLIGTGSDEQYF
-	TRBV18	TRBJ1-5	-	TGTGCCAGCTCACCCGACTTGTCCAATCAGCCCCAGCATTTT	CASSPDLSNQPQHF
once	TRBV11-2	TRBJ2-2	TRBD2	TGTGCCAGCAGCCCTCTCCCCCTAGCGGTGGCGAACACCGGGGAGCTGTTTTTT	CASSPLPLAVANTGELFF
-	TRBV11-2	TRBJ1-2	TRBD1	TGTGCCAGCAGGCCACCCGGGACAGGGAACTATGGCTACACCTTC	CASRPPGTGNYGYTF
once	TRBV7-6	TRBJ2-7	-	TGTGCCAGCAGCTTATCTCCCGACGAGCAGTACTTC	CASSLSPDEQYF
-	TRBV7-3	TRBJ1-1	-	TGTGCCAGCAGCCGGGGGGACAACACTGAAGCTTTCTTT	CASSRGDNTEAFF
-	TRBV19	TRBJ2-7	-	TGTGCCAGTAGTATAGCGGGGGACGGCTCCTACGAGCAGTACTTC	CASSIAGDGSYEQYF
-	TRBV15	TRBJ2-3	-	TGTGCCACCAGCAGGAAAGGGGATAGCACAGATACGCAGTATTTT	CATSRKGDSTDTQYF
-	TRBV19	TRBJ1-6	-	TGTGCCAGTAGTTGGACAAATAATTCACCCCTCCACTTT	CASSWTNNSPLHF
-	TRBV19	TRBJ2-2	-	TGTGCCAGTAGTACCTCGATATCGACAGGTACGCCCGGGGAGCTGTTTTTT	CASSTSISTGTPGELFF
-	TRBV19	TRBJ2-3	TRBD1	TGTGCCAGTAGTACAACTCGACAGGGGGTCACAGATACGCAGTATTTT	CASSTTRQGVTDTQYF
-	TRBV11-2	TRBJ2-3	TRBD2	TGTGCCAGCAGGGAAAGCTCTAGCGGGGTCCGAGATACGCAGTATTTT	CASRESSSGVRDTQYF
-	TRBV18	TRBJ2-3	-	TGTGCCAGCTCTCTTCAGGGCGGCACAGATACGCAGTATTTT	CASSLQGGTDTQYF
-	TRBV5-6	TRBJ1-2	TRBD1	TGTGCCAGCAGCACGCACAGGGGGCGCTTCTATGGCTACACCTTC	CASSTHRGRFYGYTF
once	TRBV7-9	TRBJ2-5	-	TGTGCCAGCAGCTCCCCAACGGGGGAAGAGACCCAGTACTTC	CASSSPTGEETQYF
-	TRBV6-5	TRBJ2-7	-	TGTGCCAGCAGTGGCCGGGTCCCCTACGAGCAGTACTTC	CASSGRVPYEQYF
-	TRBV18	TRBJ1-1	TRBD1	TGTGCCAGCTCACTAAAGGTCCCTGGACAGGGGGACGTTGAAGCTTTCTTT	CASSLKVPGQGDVEAFF
-	TRBV4-1	TRBJ2-3	TRBD1	TGCGCCAGCAGCCACCCCCGGGACAGCAACACAGATACGCAGTATTTT	CASSHPRDSNTDTQYF
-	TRBV10-1	TRBJ2-3	TRBD2	TGCGCCAGCTCTTCGCTCGGGGGGAGGGATACGCAGTATTTT	CASSSLGGRDTQYF
-	TRBV13	TRBJ2-5	-	TGTGCCAGCAGCATACGGAGGGAGACCCAGTACTTC	CASSIRRETQYF
once	TRBV6-6	TRBJ2-3	TRBD2	TGTGCCAGCAGTTACAACAGCGGGGGGGGCACAGATACGCAGTATTTT	CASSYNSGGGTDTQYF
-	TRBV7-9	TRBJ1-1	-	TGTGCCAGCAGCTCCCAAGATCCAGAGATTACCTACGGGTTTGAAGCTTTCTTT	CASSSQDPEITYGFEAFF
-	TRBV2	TRBJ1-2	TRBD1	TGTGCCAGCAGTGAAGCCCGGACAGGGGAGATAAGCTATGGCTACACCTTC	CASSEARTGEISYGYTF
-	TRBV6-1	TRBJ2-2	-	TGTGCCTTAGGGGTAGCCCCCTACACCGGGGAGCTGTTTTTT	CALGVAPYTGELFF